Included here is one T cell receptor beta chain sequence, with context. The antigen it recognizes is unknown. Base qualities are not at hand, and no much larger clone is one base apart. One collaborating source in Seattle enrolled patients during active infection and followed them longitudinally through the course of disease. Collaborating institutions collected whole blood in K2EDTA tubes following their own protocols. For TCRbeta analysis, collaborators shipped samples in one of three forms: frozen whole blood, isolated PBMCs, or DNA extracted from either of those sample types. The immunoSEQ Assay, a bias-controlled multiplex PCR, was used to amplify TCRbeta CDR3 regions from genomic DNA. As for how the authors treated the data: The number of nucleated cells in each sample was estimated by amplification of reference gene primers within the assay. Sequence reads were collapsed and filtered to measure the absolute abundance of every unique TCRbeta CDR3 rearrangement. Productive Simpson clonality was computed per sample as the square root of Simpson's diversity index over productive rearrangements. The immuneACCESS repertoire file appears here via TCRdb, limited to in-frame rearrangements. These files lack a portion of the clones; in checked studies, under half of the deficit traces to unresolved V genes, and the cause of the others is not known. V and J calls and clone size are copied from that table; D and trimming were computed from the DNA. Here the sample has under 450,000 clones; 88% occur a single time. The top ten clonotypes cover 10% to 15% of the sample.

These data are taken from a study of blood T cell repertoires in COVID-19 (dated by TCRdb to between 2020 and 2021). Context from the whole study: Samples covering the acute and convalescent phases of COVID-19 were provided by collaborators in the United States, Italy and Spain. The prospective study material was composed of cDNA or gDNA derived from T cells, B-cell-depleted T cells, or PBMCs. Deeply sampled blood TCRbeta repertoires from subjects exposed to, actively infected with, or recovered from COVID-19 were included in the dataset. The repertoires were released in a freely available public database intended as a resource for research on the immune response to SARS-CoV-2. The samples were drawn from the first 160 participants of the ongoing ImmuneRACE study and from 1,200 or so subjects provided by 6 global collaborators. Nearly every sample came with metadata listing a de-identified subject ID, COVID-19 status, age in years and sex. Where available, HLA class I and class II types were taken from metadata supplied by the sample provider and were not determined by assay-based typing.

Overall results and qualifications from the work: The quantity of clinical and demographic metadata differed by source and by participant and was supplied without curation.

CDR1 is given as MNHEY and CDR2 as SMNVEV, both from the germline V gene (reference sequence). Between the V and J ends, shortened by 5 bases and 0 bases respectively, the junction contains 13 bases. There are 15 amino acids in the CDR3, from cysteine to phenylalanine inclusive. This entry keeps only the CDR3 DNA: 45 bases, framed from base 1. The TCR sequence derives from a woman aged 45-65 years with COVID-19, enrolled during active disease. Sequenced input: peripheral blood. The rearrangement joined TRBV27 to TRBJ1-1; 6 matching bases give a weak D call of TRBD1. For the CDR3, the sequence is CASSTTGLMNTEAFF. The DNA is as follows: TGTGCCAGCAGTACCACAGGGCTTATGAACACTGAAGCTTTCTTT.